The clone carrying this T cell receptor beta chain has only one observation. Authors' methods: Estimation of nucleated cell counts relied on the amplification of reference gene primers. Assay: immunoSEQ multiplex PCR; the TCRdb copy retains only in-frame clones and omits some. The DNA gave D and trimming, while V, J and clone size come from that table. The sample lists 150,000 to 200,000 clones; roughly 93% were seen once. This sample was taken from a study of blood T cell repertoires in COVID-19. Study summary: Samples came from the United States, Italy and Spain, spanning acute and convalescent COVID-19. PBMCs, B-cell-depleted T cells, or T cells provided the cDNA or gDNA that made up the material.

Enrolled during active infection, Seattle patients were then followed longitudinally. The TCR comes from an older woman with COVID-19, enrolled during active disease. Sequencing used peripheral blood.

CDR3 in DNA: TGTGCCAGCCACCCCCAGGGGTTAGGTGAGCAGTTCTTC. This sequence encodes CASHPQGLGEQFF. The rearrangement links TRBV27 to TRBJ2-1; D is possibly TRBD1 (6 bases). V was clipped by 8 bases and J by 9 bases, with 17 bases between them. Germline loops: CDR1 MNHEY, CDR2 SMNVEV (reference sequence). The CDR3 contains 13 residues.